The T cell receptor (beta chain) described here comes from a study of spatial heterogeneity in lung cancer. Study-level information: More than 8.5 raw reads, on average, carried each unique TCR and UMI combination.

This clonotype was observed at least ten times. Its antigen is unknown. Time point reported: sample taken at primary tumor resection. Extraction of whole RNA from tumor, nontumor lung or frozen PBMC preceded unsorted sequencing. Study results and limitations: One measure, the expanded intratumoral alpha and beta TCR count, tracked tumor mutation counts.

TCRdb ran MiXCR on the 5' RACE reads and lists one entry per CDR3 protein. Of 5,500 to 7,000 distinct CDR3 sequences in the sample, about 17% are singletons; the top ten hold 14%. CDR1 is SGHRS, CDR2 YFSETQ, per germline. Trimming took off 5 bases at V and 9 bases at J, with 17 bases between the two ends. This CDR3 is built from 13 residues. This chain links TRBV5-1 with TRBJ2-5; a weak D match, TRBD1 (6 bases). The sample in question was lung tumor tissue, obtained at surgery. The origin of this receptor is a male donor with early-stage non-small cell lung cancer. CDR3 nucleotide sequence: TGCGCCAGCAGTCCAGGGGCCCGGGTCGCCCAGTACTTC. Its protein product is CASSPGARVAQYF.